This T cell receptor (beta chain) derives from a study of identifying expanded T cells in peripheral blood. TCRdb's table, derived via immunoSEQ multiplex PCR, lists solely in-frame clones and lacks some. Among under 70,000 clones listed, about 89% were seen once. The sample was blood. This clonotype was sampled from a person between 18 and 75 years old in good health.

The CDR3 sequence is CSVEAAYTDTQYF. The CDR3, as DNA: TGCAGCGTTGAAGCAGCTTACACAGATACGCAGTATTTT. The J gene is TRBJ2-3, the V gene TRBV29-1, with D unresolved. This CDR3 spans 13 amino acids. Germline V gene sequence: CDR1 SQVTM, CDR2 ANQGSEA. V dropped 1 base and J dropped 2 bases, with 7 bases sitting between them.